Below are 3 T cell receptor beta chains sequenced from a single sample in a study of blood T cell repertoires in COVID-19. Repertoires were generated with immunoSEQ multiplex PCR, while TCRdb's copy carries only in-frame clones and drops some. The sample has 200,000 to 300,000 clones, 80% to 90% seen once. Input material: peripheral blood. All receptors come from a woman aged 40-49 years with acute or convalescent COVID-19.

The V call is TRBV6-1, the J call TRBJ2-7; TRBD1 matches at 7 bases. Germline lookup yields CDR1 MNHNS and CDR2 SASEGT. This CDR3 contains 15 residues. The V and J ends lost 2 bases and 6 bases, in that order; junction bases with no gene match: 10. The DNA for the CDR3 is TGTGCCAGCAGTGAATACCCAGACAGGGTTAGCGAGCAGTACGTC. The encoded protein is CASSEYPDRVSEQYV.

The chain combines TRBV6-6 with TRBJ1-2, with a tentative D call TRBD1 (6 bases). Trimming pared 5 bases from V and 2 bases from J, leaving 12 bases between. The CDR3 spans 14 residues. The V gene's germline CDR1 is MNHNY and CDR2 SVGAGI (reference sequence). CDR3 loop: CASSPVDRNYGYTF. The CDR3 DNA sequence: TGTGCCAGCAGTCCGGTGGACAGAAACTATGGCTACACCTTC.

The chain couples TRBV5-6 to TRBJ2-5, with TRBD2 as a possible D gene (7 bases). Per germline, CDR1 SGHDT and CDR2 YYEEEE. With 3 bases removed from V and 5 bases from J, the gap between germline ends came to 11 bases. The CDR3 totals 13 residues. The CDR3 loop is CASSSGGVETQYF. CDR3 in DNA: TGTGCCAGCAGCTCGGGGGGCGTCGAGACCCAGTACTTC.